The clone carrying this TCR beta chain occurred a few times. Its antigen is still unknown. Germline V gives CDR1 LGHNA, CDR2 YSLEER. V was cut by 4 bases and J by 4 bases, with 9 bases left in between. This CDR3 has 13 amino acids. TCRdb used MiXCR to reprocess the 5' RACE reads, holding one entry per CDR3 protein. The sample includes 250,000 to 350,000 distinct CDR3 sequences, less than 25% of them seen just once. The data were obtained in a study of CD8 T cells in ankylosing spondylitis. Findings of the study overall: The study identified a TCR beta motif of several highly homologous variants that appeared characteristic of ankylosing spondylitis blood.

The chain has TRBV4-3 and TRBJ2-3; D gene ambiguous. Source material: blood, either unsorted or a sorted T cell fraction (not recorded which). This receptor was taken from a female donor with ankylosing spondylitis or in good health (not recorded which). The CDR3 DNA sequence: TGCGCCAGCAGCCGAGATTTACCAGATACGCAGTATTTT. Translated, it gives CASSRDLPDTQYF.